This TCR beta chain was identified in a study of blood T cell repertoires in COVID-19. V was clipped by 2 bases and J by 4 bases, with 10 bases between them. CDR3 size: 14 residues. Germline V CDR1 and CDR2: SGHDT, YYEEEE. TCRdb's table, derived via immunoSEQ multiplex PCR, lists solely in-frame clones and lacks some. This table has 250,000 to 350,000 clones, 80% to 95% appearing once. The V and J genes are TRBV5-6 and TRBJ1-5; D uncertain. This receptor was obtained from a young woman with COVID-19, enrolled during active disease. The sample comprised peripheral blood. The CDR3 sequence: CASSFGRINQPQHF. The CDR3 nucleotides read TGTGCCAGCAGCTTTGGCAGAATAAATCAGCCCCAGCATTTT.